This note documents a single T cell receptor (beta chain) sequence. This sample is drawn from a study of blood T cell repertoires in COVID-19. Produced via immunoSEQ multiplex PCR; TCRdb's table is partial and in-frame only. The repertoire has 200,000 to 250,000 clones, about nine tenths of them found once; the top ten carry around 10%. This TCR derives from a man between 50 and 59 years old with COVID-19, enrolled during active disease. The sequencing sample was made of peripheral blood.

Here the CDR3 reads CASSKGEAENNSPLHF. The CDR3 coding sequence is TGTGCCAGCAGCAAAGGGGAGGCAGAAAATAATTCACCCCTCCACTTT. J is TRBJ1-6 and V is TRBV21-1. TRBV21-1 is a pseudogene locus. The CDR3 contains 16 residues.